This T cell receptor (beta chain) was recorded in a study of T-cell memory formation after mild COVID-19. Study-level information: Among the donors, TCR clusters were largely specific to each donor.

Regarding the study as a whole: CD4+ contracting clones lay mainly in CM and EM, CD8+ ones in EMRA. Among clones contracting day 15 to 85, CD4/CD8 was balanced, whereas later expanders leaned CD4+.

Via MiXCR, TCRdb re-called the 5' RACE reads, giving one row per CDR3 protein. The sample carries approximately 300,000 distinct CDR3 sequences, roughly 15% recorded once. The CDR3 runs to 16 residues. V lost 3 bases, J lost 6 bases, and 22 bases lay in between. CDR1 and CDR2 from the germline V gene are SGHRS and YFSETQ. A word on this clonotype: Its antigen remains unknown.

The sample was PBMCs or a T cell subset sorted from them (not recorded which). The receptor's source is a man younger than 30 who had mild COVID-19 (a few samples of this study predate the infection). Cell type and time point are not known. The chain is built from TRBV5-1 and TRBJ2-7; D perhaps matches TRBD2 (6 bases). The CDR3 nucleotides are TGCGCCAGCAGCTCCCCCGGGGGAACAGCAATTAGCGAGCAGTACGTC. Translation: CASSSPGGTAISEQYV.